Following are 22 T cell receptor beta chains from one sample sequenced in a study of human T cells and chemical hapten exposure. Time point reported: pre-sensitization, week 0. Treatment noted: therapeutic diphenylcyclopropenone sensitization with weekly scalp DPC. Whole blood, unfractionated, served as the material for total RNA extraction. TCRdb analysed the RACE reads with MiXCR anew, one entry per CDR3 protein. The table has tens of thousands of distinct CDR3 sequences, approximately 9.5% seen once; the top ten hold about 9.6%. The starting material was whole blood, obtained in connection with sensitization to the hapten diphenylcyclopropenone (DPC). The receptors derive from a woman under 40 with alopecia areata. Some clones in this sample may be carry-over from other donors' samples.

This clonotype was found many times. This sequence joins TRBV10-3 and TRBJ2-3, with D tentatively TRBD1 (5 bases). Germline V gene sequence: CDR1 ENHRY, CDR2 SYGVKD. CDR3 size: 14 residues. V was pared by 0 bases and J by 6 bases, with 10 bases between. The chain's CDR3 is CAISESGPRDTQYF. For the CDR3, the DNA is TGTGCCATCAGTGAGTCGGGGCCCCGCGATACGCAGTATTTT.

This clonotype has a handful of counts. The rearrangement links TRBV4-3 to TRBJ1-4, with D tentatively TRBD1 (5 bases). The CDR3 has 14 amino acids. Germline V gives CDR1 LGHNA, CDR2 YSLEER. V lost 1 base, J lost 8 bases, and 11 bases lay in between. CDR3: CASSQVRGREKLFF. The CDR3 region has the DNA TGCGCCAGCAGCCAAGTAAGGGGTCGAGAAAAACTGTTTTTT.

This clonotype was seen many times. V usage is TRBV7-3 and J usage is TRBJ2-3; D gene uncertain. Trimming removed 5 bases at V and 5 bases at J, with 11 bases between. Per germline, CDR1 SGHTA and CDR2 FQGTGA. This CDR3 contains 13 residues. CDR3 protein: CASSPQTGDTQYF. The DNA for the CDR3 is TGTGCCAGCAGCCCCCAAACCGGAGATACGCAGTATTTT.

The table lists this clonotype with many counts. The chain has TRBV12-3 or TRBV12-4 and TRBJ2-7, with D uncertain. Trimming left V 2 bases short and J 7 bases short, with 12 bases between. CDR3 length: 13 amino acids. The CDR3 loop is CASSLIGPREQYF. DNA of the CDR3: TGTGCCAGCAGTTTAATAGGGCCGAGGGAGCAGTACTTC.

As for this clonotype: A much bigger clone sits one base away, suggesting this may be a read error. The chain employs TRBV2 and TRBJ2-4; weak D call: TRBD1 (5 bases). The CDR3 runs to 14 residues. V was clipped by 3 bases and J by 6 bases, with 12 bases between them. In germline, CDR1 is SNHLY, CDR2 FYNNEI. The CDR3 sequence is CASSEGLVRNIQYF. Written as DNA, the CDR3 is TGTGCCAGCAGTGAGGGGCTAGTTAGAAACATTCAGTACTTC.

This clonotype was found many times. This chain connects TRBV2 to TRBJ2-6; D gene uncertain. Germline CDR1 SNHLY, CDR2 FYNNEI. The ends were cut back, 5 bases at V and 0 bases at J, with 11 bases in the middle. The CDR3 runs to 16 residues. The CDR3 loop reads CASSKETLSGANVLTF. The CDR3, as DNA: TGTGCCAGCAGTAAGGAAACCCTCTCTGGGGCCAACGTCCTGACTTTC.

The V gene is TRBV12-3 or TRBV12-4, the J gene TRBJ1-6; possibly TRBD1 for D (5 bases). Trimming removed 10 bases at V and 7 bases at J, with 14 bases between. This CDR3 comprises 13 residues. CDR3 protein: CATRGLGNSPLHF. The CDR3 region has the DNA TGTGCCACTCGGGGACTGGGGAATTCACCCCTCCACTTT.

This clonotype was recorded a few times. The chain carries TRBV29-1 and TRBJ2-5; D unclear. The CDR3 is 12 residues long. Between the trimmed V and J ends, which lost 4 bases and 0 bases, there was a span of 6 bases. Germline-derived CDR1 and CDR2 are SQVTM and ANQGSEA. The CDR3 sequence is CSVGLYQETQYF. The CDR3 DNA reads as TGCAGCGTTGGACTGTACCAAGAGACCCAGTACTTC.

There are a few counts of this clonotype. The chain joins TRBV11-2 to TRBJ2-7; D gene ambiguous. CDR3 length: 15 amino acids. Germline V gene sequence: CDR1 SGHAT, CDR2 FQNNGV. The germline V and J ends were trimmed by 1 base and 3 bases, with 13 bases remaining between them. The CDR3 DNA reads TGTGCCAGCAGCTTAGGTACAGCTGCTATCTACGAGCAGTACTTC. Translating gives CASSLGTAAIYEQYF.

This clonotype was seen repeatedly, ten times or more. The chain uses TRBV4-2 and TRBJ1-5; 8 bases match TRBD1. V lost 1 base, J lost 2 bases, and 4 bases stayed unmatched. The germline gives CDR1 LGHNA, CDR2 YNFKEQ. CDR3 length equals 16 residues. The CDR3 nucleotides are TGTGCCAGCAGCCAAGTCAAGACAGGGGGCAATCAGCCCCAGCATTTT. Translation gives CASSQVKTGGNQPQHF.

This clonotype was counted a few times. The CDR3 DNA is TGCAGTGCTACCGGGACACTCCTCTATGGCTACACCTTC. Translating gives CSATGTLLYGYTF. The V gene is TRBV20-1, the J gene TRBJ1-2; possible D gene TRBD1, 6 bases. Germline V gene data show CDR1 as DFQATT and CDR2 as SNEGSKA (reference sequence). The CDR3 is 13 amino acids. V lost 4 bases to trimming and J lost 4 bases, with 13 bases between them.

As to this clonotype: A much larger clone sits a single nucleotide away, making a read error possible. The genes are TRBV20-1 and TRBJ2-7; 12 bases fit TRBD2. Looked up from germline, CDR1 is DFQATT and CDR2 is SNEGSKA (reference sequence). The CDR3 spans 16 residues. CDR3: CRARNPTSGGRYEQYF. For the CDR3, the DNA is TGCAGAGCTAGAAATCCTACTAGCGGGGGGAGGTACGAGCAGTACTTC.

This clonotype was counted a few times. The chain uses TRBV4-1 and TRBJ2-1; D is perhaps TRBD1 or TRBD2 (5 bases each). The CDR3 totals 15 residues. In germline, CDR1 is MGHRA, CDR2 YSYEKL. V shed 1 base and J shed 7 bases, with 14 bases lying between them. The CDR3 here is CASSQVRAGGNEQFF. CDR3 DNA: TGCGCCAGCAGCCAAGTCAGGGCTGGGGGAAATGAGCAGTTCTTC.

There are many counts of this clonotype. V usage is TRBV5-1 and J usage is TRBJ2-7; D unclear. The germline V and J ends were trimmed by 1 base and 5 bases, with 4 bases remaining between them. The CDR3 is 11 residues long. In germline, CDR1 is SGHRS, CDR2 YFSETQ. This CDR3 reads CASSLRNEQYF. Here the CDR3 DNA reads TGCGCCAGCAGCTTGAGGAACGAGCAGTACTTC.

This clonotype was seen a handful of times. The rearrangement links TRBV5-1 to TRBJ2-6; possibly TRBD1 for D (5 bases). Trimming removed 5 bases from V and 2 bases from J, with 17 bases in between. The CDR3 has 17 residues. In germline, CDR1 is SGHRS, CDR2 YFSETQ. CDR3 amino acids: CASRMDTTPTGANVLTF. The CDR3 region has the DNA TGCGCCAGCAGGATGGACACAACTCCCACTGGGGCCAACGTCCTGACTTTC.

In the case of this clonotype: Since a much larger clone is just one base distant, this may be a read error. V usage is TRBV20-1 and J usage is TRBJ1-5; D gene uncertain. CDR1 is DFQATT, CDR2 SNEGSKA, per germline (reference sequence). The CDR3 contains 15 residues. CDR3 protein: CGASVESYGNQPQHF. CDR3 in DNA: TGCGGTGCTAGCGTGGAGAGTTATGGGAATCAGCCCCAGCATTTT.

This clonotype was seen ten or more times. The chain combines TRBV18 with TRBJ2-7; unclear D gene. Between the trimmed V and J ends, which lost 3 bases and 0 bases, there was a span of 3 bases. This CDR3 comprises 12 residues. Germline V gene data show CDR1 as KGHSH and CDR2 as LQKENI. In DNA form, the CDR3 reads TGTGCCAGCTCACCCAGCTCCTACGAGCAGTACTTC. Protein: CASSPSSYEQYF.

This clonotype turned up a few times. V is TRBV29-1 and J is TRBJ1-1; 8 nucleotides line up with TRBD1. The germline CDR1 and CDR2 sequences are SQVTM and ANQGSEA. CDR3 length equals 12 residues. After removal of 7 bases from V and 6 bases from J, the junction contained 7 bases not matched to a gene. The CDR3 spells CSADRGRAEAFF. The CDR3 nucleotides are TGCAGCGCCGACAGGGGAAGAGCTGAAGCTTTCTTT.

This clonotype came up many times. The chain is built from TRBV7-3 and TRBJ2-2, with D unclear. Germline CDR1 and CDR2: SGHTA and FQGTGA. With 5 bases removed from V and 1 base from J, the gap between germline ends came to 8 bases. The CDR3 sequence is 14 residues long. The CDR3 sequence: CASSINRNTGELFF. DNA for the CDR3: TGTGCCAGCAGCATAAACAGGAACACCGGGGAGCTGTTTTTT.

This clonotype was observed at least ten times. The rearrangement joins TRBV12-3 or TRBV12-4 to TRBJ1-2; tentatively, D is TRBD1 (5 bases). V shed 3 bases and J shed 4 bases, with 6 bases lying between them. The CDR3 consists of 12 residues. CDR3 DNA sequence: TGTGCCAGCAGTTTGGACATCTATGGCTACACCTTC. It specifies CASSLDIYGYTF.

This clonotype has a handful of counts. V is TRBV18 and J is TRBJ2-3, with 7 nucleotides matching TRBD1. Germline loops: CDR1 KGHSH, CDR2 LQKENI. The V segment lost 3 bases and the J segment 5 bases; nucleotides outside the gene matches: 11. There are 16 residues in the CDR3. CDR3 sequence: CASSPAGTAMLDTQYF. The CDR3 DNA follows: TGTGCCAGCTCACCTGCAGGGACAGCGATGCTAGATACGCAGTATTTT.

Only a few counts were recorded for this clonotype. This CDR3 is CASSRQGSYEQYF. CDR3 coding DNA: TGTGCCAGCAGTCGTCAGGGTTCCTACGAGCAGTACTTC. V gene TRBV27 combines with J gene TRBJ2-7, with D possibly TRBD1 on 5 matching bases. Germline lookup yields CDR1 MNHEY and CDR2 SMNVEV (reference sequence). The CDR3 extends over 13 amino acids. Trimming removed 5 bases at V and 1 base at J, with 9 bases between.